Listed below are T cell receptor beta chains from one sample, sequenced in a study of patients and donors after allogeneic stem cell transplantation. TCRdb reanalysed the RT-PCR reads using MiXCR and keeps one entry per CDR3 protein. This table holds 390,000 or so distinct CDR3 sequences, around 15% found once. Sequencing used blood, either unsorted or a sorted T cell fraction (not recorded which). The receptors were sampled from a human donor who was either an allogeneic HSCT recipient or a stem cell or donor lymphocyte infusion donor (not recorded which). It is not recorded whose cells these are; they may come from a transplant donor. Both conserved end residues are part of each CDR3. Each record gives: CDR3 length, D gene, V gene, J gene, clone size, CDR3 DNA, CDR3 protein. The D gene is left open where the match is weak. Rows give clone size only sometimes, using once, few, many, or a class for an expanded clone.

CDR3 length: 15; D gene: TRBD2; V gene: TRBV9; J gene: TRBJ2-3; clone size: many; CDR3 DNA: TGTGCCAGCAGCTACAGAGGGAGGGTACCAGATACGCAGTATTTT; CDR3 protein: CASSYRGRVPDTQYF
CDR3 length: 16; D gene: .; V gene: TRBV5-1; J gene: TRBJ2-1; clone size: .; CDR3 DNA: TGCGCCAGCAGCTTGAGGGACACGAGGGGGACAAGGGAGCAGTTCTTC; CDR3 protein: CASSLRDTRGTREQFF
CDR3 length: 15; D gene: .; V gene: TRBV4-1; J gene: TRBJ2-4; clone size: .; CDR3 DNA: TGCGCCAGCAGCCAAGGGGAGCTAGCCAAAAACATTCAGTACTTC; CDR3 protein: CASSQGELAKNIQYF
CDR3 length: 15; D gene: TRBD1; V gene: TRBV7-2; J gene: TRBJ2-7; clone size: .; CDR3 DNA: TGTGCCAGCAGCTTTGGGACAGTCCGGCACGACGAGCAGTACTTC; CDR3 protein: CASSFGTVRHDEQYF
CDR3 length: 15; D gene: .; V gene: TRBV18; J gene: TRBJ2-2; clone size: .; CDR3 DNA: TGTGCCAGCTCACCTACCCTAACGAACACCGGGGAGCTGTTTTTT; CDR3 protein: CASSPTLTNTGELFF
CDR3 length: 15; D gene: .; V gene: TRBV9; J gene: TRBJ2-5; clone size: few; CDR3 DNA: TGTGCCAGCAGTCGTCCTAGCGGAGGGGGAGAGACCCAGTACTTC; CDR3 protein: CASSRPSGGGETQYF
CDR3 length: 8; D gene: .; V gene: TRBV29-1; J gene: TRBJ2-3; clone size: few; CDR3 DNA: TGCAGGGACGAGGGACCCCATTTT; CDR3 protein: CRDEGPHF
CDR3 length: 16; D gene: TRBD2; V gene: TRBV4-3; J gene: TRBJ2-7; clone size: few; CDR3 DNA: TGCGCCAGCAGCCGCAGACTAGCGGGGTTTGCCTACGAGCAGTACTTC; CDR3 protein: CASSRRLAGFAYEQYF
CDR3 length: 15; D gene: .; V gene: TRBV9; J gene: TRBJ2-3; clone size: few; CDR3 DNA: TGTGCCAGCAGCGTAGGGGTTAGGGGTACTGATACGCAGTATTTT; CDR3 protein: CASSVGVRGTDTQYF
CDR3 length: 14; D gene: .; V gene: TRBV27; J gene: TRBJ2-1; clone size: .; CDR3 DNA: TGTGCCAGCAGTTTCTCGACAGTCTACAATGAGCAGTTCTTC; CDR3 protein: CASSFSTVYNEQFF
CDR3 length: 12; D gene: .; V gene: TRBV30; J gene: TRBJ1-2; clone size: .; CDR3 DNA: TGTGCCTGGAGTCAGGGCAACTATGGCTACACCTTC; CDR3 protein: CAWSQGNYGYTF
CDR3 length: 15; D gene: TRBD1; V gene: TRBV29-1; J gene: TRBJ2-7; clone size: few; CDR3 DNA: TGCAGCGTTGAATCGGGACAGGGGAGGGCCTACGAGCAGTACTTC; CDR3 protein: CSVESGQGRAYEQYF
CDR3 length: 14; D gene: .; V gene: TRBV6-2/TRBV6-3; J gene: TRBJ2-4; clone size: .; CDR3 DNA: TGTGCCAGCAGACTTGATGGGGCCAAAAACATTCAGTACTTC; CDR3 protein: CASRLDGAKNIQYF
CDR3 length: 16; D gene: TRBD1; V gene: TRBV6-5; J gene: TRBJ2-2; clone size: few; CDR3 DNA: TGTGCCAGCAGTTACCGGGACAGGGTTGGAACCGGGGAGCTGTTTTTT; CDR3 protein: CASSYRDRVGTGELFF
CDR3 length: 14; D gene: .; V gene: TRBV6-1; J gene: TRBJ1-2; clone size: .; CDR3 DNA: TGTGCCAGCATCCCCACCCGGGACATTTATGGCTACACCTTC; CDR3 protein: CASIPTRDIYGYTF
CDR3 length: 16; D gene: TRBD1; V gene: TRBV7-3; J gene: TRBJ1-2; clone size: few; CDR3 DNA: TGTGCCAGCAGCCCGAGGGGGCAGGGGAGTTACTATGGCTACACCTTC; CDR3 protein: CASSPRGQGSYYGYTF
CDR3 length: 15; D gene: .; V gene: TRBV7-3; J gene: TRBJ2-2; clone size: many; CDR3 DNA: TGTGCCAGCCGACGGTCCGCCGGACGCACCGGGGAGCTGTTTTTT; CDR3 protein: CASRRSAGRTGELFF
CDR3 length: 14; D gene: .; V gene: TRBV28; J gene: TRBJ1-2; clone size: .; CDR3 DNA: TGTGCCAGCAGTTTTACCAGGGTGGACTATGGCTACACCTTC; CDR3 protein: CASSFTRVDYGYTF
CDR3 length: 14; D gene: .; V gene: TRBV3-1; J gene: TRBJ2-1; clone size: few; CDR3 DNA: TGTGCCAGCAGTCGTCAGGGGTCCTACAATGAGCAGTTCTTC; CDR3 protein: CASSRQGSYNEQFF
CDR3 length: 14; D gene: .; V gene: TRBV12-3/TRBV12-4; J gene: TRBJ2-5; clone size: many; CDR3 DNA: TGTGCCAGCAGTGCGCTTAGCGGTCGCCAGACCCAGTACTTC; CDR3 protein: CASSALSGRQTQYF
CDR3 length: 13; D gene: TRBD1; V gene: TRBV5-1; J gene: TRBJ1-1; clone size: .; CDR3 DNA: TGCGCCAGCGCAGGACAGGGGAACACTGAAGTTTTCTTT; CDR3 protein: CASAGQGNTEVFF
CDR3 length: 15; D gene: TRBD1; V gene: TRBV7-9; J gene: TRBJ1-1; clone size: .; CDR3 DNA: TGTGCCAGCAGACCGTGGACAGGGGTGAACACTGAAGCTTTCTTT; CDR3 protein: CASRPWTGVNTEAFF
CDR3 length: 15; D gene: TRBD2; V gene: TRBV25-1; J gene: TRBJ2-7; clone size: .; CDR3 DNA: TGTGCCAGCAGACCTAGCGGCCGAGGAAGGTACGAGCAGTACTTC; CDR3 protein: CASRPSGRGRYEQYF
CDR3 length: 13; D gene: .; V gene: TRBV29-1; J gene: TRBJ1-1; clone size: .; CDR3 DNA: TGCAGCGTTCGTAAGGGGGGGGACACTGAAGCTTTCTTT; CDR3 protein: CSVRKGGDTEAFF
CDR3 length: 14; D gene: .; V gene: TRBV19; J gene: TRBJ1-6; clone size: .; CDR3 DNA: TGTGCCAGTAGTATAGGGGCAGAGAATTCACCCCTCCACTTT; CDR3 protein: CASSIGAENSPLHF
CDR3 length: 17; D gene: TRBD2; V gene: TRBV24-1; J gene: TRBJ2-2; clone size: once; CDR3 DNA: TGTGCCACCAGTGATGTCGGGACTAGCGTGAACACCGGGGAGCTGTTTTTT; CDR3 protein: CATSDVGTSVNTGELFF
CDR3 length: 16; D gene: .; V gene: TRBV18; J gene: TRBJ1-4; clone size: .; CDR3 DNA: TGTGCCAGCTCACCCGCTTATGGGGCAACTAATGAAAAACTGTTTTTT; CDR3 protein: CASSPAYGATNEKLFF
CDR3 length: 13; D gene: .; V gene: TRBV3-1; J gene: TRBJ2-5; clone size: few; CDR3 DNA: TGTGCCAGCAGCCCCCTAGGGGGGGAGACCCAGTACTTC; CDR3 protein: CASSPLGGETQYF
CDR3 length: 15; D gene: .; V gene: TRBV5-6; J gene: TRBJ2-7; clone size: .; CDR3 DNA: TGTGCCAGCAAATTGCGGCAGAGGGGTGCCTACGAGCAGTACTTC; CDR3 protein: CASKLRQRGAYEQYF
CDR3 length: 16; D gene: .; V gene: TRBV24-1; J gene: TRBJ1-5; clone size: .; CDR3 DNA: TGTGCCACCAGTGTGGGGGGACCCTCTAGGTATCAGCCCCAGCATTTT; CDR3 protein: CATSVGGPSRYQPQHF
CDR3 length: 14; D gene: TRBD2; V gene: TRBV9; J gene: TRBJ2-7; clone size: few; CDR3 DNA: TGTGCCAGCAGCGCGCGCGGGGGAAACTACGAGCAGTACTTC; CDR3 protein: CASSARGGNYEQYF
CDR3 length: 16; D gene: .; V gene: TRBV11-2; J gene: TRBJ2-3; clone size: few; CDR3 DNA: TGTGCCAGCAGCTTAGTTCCGGGGGGCTACACAGATACGCAGTATTTT; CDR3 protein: CASSLVPGGYTDTQYF
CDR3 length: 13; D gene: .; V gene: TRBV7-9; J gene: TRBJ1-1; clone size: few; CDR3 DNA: TGTGCCAGCAGCATAGACAACCCCACTGAAGCTTTCTTT; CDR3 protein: CASSIDNPTEAFF
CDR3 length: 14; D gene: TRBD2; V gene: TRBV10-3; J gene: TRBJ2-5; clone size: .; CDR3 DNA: TGTGCCATCAGGGCTAGCGGGAACCAAGAGACCCAGTACTTC; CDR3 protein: CAIRASGNQETQYF
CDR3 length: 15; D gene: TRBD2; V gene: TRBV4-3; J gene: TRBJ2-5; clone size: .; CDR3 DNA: TGCGCCAGCAGCCCCAGACTAGCTGATCAAGAGACCCAGTACTTC; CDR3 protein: CASSPRLADQETQYF
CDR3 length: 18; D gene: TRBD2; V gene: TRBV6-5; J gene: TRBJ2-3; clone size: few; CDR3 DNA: TGTGCCAGCAGTTACTCGTCACTAGCGGGGCCAAAACCGGATACGCAGTATTTT; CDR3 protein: CASSYSSLAGPKPDTQYF
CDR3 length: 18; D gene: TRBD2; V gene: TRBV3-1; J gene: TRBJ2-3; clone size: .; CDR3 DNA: TGTGCCAGCAGCCGGTCCCTGGTAGCGGGGAGACTTGCAGATACGCAGTATTTT; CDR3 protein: CASSRSLVAGRLADTQYF
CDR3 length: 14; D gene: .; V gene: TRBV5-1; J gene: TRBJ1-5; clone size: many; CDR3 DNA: TGCGCCAGCAGCTTGGACGGGGGAGGTCAGCCCCAGCATTTT; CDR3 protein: CASSLDGGGQPQHF
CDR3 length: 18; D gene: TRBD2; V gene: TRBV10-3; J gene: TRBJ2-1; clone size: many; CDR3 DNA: TGTGCCATCAGTGAGTCTGGGACTAGCGGGACCTCCTACAATGAGCAGTTCTTC; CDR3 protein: CAISESGTSGTSYNEQFF
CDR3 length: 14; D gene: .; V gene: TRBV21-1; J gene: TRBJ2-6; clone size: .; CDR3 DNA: TGTGCCAGCAGTTGGAGAGCTGGGGCCAACGTCCTGACTTTC; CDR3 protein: CASSWRAGANVLTF
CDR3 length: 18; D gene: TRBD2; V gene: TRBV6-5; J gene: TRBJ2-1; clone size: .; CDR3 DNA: TGTGCCAGCAGTTACGGGACTAGCGGGGGCCTCACCTACAATGAGCAGTTCTTC; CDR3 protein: CASSYGTSGGLTYNEQFF
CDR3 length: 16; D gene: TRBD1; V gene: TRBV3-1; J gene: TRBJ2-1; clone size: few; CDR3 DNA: TGTGCCAGCAGCCCGATTCGGACAGGGGGGAACAATGAGCAGTTCTTC; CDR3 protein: CASSPIRTGGNNEQFF
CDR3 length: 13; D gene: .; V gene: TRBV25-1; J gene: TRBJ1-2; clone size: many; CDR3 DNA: TGTGCCAGCAGTGAGGGGGGGTGGTATGGCTACACCTTC; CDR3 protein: CASSEGGWYGYTF
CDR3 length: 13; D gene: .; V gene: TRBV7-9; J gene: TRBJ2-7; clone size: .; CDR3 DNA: TGTGCCAGCAGTCCCCCACTGCGCTACGAGCAGTACTTC; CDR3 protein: CASSPPLRYEQYF
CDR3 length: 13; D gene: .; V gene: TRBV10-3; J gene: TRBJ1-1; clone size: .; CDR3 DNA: TGTGCCATCAGCGACAGCCTGAACACTGAAGCTTTCTTT; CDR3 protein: CAISDSLNTEAFF
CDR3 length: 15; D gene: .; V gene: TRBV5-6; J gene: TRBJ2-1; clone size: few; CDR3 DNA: TGTGCCAGCAGCCCCCGCGGGGGCAAGGACGGTGAGCAGTTCTTC; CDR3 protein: CASSPRGGKDGEQFF
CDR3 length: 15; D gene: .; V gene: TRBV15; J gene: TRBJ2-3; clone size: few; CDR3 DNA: TGTGCCACCAGCAGAGATCAGGAGCTCACCGATACGCAGTATTTT; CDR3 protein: CATSRDQELTDTQYF
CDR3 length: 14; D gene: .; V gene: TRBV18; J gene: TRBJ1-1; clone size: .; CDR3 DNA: TGTGCCAGCTCCGGGACTGAGATGAACACTGAAGCTTTCTTT; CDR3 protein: CASSGTEMNTEAFF
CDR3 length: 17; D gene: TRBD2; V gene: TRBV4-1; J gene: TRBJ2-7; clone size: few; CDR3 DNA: TGCGCCAGCAGCCAAGTATTTCGATTAGCGGGGACCTACGAGCAGTACTTC; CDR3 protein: CASSQVFRLAGTYEQYF
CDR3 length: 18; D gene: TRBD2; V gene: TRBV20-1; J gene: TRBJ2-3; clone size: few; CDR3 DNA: TGCAGTGCGATCTTTCCCCGTTTCGGAGCGGGGAGCACAGATACGCAGTATTTT; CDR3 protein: CSAIFPRFGAGSTDTQYF
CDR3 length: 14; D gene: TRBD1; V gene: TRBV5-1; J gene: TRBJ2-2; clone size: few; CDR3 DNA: TGCGCCAGCAGATCCGGGACAGGGTCCGGGGAGCTGTTTTTT; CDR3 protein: CASRSGTGSGELFF
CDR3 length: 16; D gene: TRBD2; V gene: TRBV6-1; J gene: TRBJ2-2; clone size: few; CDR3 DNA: TGTGCCAGCAGTGAGCCACGGGGGGGTCTCACCGGGGAGCTGTTTTTT; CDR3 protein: CASSEPRGGLTGELFF
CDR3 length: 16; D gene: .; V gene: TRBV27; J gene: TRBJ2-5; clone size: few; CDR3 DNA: TGTGCCAGCAGTTTTGGGGGCCGAGGGAGGCGGGAGACCCAGTACTTC; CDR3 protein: CASSFGGRGRRETQYF
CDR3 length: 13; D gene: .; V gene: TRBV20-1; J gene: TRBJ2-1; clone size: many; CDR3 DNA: TGCAGTGCTCATAGCGCGATCTACAATGAGCAGTTCTTC; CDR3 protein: CSAHSAIYNEQFF
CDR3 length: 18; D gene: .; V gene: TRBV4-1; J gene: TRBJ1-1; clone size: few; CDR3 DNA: TGCGCCAGCAGCCAAGATCCCCCTGGGGGGGTCCGGAACACTGAAGCTTTCTTT; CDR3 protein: CASSQDPPGGVRNTEAFF